The subject of this entry is one T cell receptor beta chain. Its antigen is still unknown. The CDR3 runs 15 residues. The V end was cut by 6 bases, the J end by 9 bases, with 24 bases between. The germline V gene encodes CDR1 MNHEY and CDR2 SVGAGI. The sample comes from a study of human T cells and chemical hapten exposure. As for the study in general: Weekly administration of diphenylcyclopropenone to the scalp of patients continued throughout the roughly 25-week study. Study results and limitations: Sensitizing with DPC caused no change in TCRs above 1 in 1000 frequency. A positive correlation with patch test score was found for PT1 expanded TCR counts.

TCRdb analysed the RACE reads with MiXCR anew, one entry per CDR3 protein. The table records 380,000 or so distinct CDR3 sequences, approximately 4.4% of them present only once. Stated time point: patch test 1, 2 weeks after DPC sensitization. Described treatment: therapeutic diphenylcyclopropenone sensitization with weekly scalp DPC. The source of this sequence is a woman aged 45-65 years with alopecia areata. Some clones in this sample may be carry-over from other donors' samples. Specimen: whole blood, collected in connection with sensitization to the hapten diphenylcyclopropenone (DPC). The J gene is TRBJ2-7, the V gene TRBV6-5, with D possibly matching TRBD2 (6 bases). CDR3 loop: CASSTWVAGPAGQYF. CDR3 nucleotides: TGTGCCAGCAGCACCTGGGTTGCGGGACCGGCCGGGCAGTACTTC.